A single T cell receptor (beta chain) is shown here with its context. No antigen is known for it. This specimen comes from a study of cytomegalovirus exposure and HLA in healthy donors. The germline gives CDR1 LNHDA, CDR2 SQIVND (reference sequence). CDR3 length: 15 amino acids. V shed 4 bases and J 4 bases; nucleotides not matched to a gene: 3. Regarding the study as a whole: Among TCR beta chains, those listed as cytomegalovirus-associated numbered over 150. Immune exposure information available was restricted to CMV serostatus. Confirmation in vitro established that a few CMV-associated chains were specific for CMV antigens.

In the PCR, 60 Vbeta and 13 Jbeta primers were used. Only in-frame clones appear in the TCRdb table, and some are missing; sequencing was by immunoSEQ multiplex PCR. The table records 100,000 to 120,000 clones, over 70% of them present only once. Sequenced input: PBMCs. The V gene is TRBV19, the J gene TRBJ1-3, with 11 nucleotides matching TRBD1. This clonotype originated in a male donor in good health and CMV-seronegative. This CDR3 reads CASSRDRGSGNTIYF. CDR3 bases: TGTGCCAGTAGTAGGGACAGGGGGAGCGGAAACACCATATATTTT.